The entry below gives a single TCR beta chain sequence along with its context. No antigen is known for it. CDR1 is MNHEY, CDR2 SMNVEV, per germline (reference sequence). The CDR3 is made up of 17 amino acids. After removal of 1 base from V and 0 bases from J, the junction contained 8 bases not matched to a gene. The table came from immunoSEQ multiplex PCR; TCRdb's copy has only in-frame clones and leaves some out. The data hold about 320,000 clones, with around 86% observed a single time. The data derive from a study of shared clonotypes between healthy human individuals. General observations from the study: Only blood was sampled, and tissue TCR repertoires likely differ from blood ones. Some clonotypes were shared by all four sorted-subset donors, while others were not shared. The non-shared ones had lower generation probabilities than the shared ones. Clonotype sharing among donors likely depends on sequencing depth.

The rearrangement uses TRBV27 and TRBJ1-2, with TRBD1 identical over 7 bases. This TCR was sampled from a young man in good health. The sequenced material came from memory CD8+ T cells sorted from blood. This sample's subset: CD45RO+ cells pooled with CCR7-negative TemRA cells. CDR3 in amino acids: CASSLFVGQDTNYGYTF. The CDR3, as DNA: TGTGCCAGCAGTTTATTTGTAGGACAGGATACTAACTATGGCTACACCTTC.